The 10 T cell receptor beta chains given below trace back to one sample, sequenced in a study of shared clonotypes between healthy human individuals. Repertoires were generated with immunoSEQ multiplex PCR, while TCRdb's copy carries only in-frame clones and drops some. The sample includes around 2,000,000 clones, 85% to 95% of them seen just once. Terminally differentiated effector memory CD45RA+ cells were excluded by CCR7 positive selection of CD45RO-negative cells. Sequencing was carried out using naive CD8+ T cells from PBMCs. Receptors were obtained from a man younger than 30 in good health. Some clones in this sample may be carry-over from other donors' samples.

J is TRBJ1-1 and V is TRBV9, with D perhaps matching TRBD1 (6 bases). This CDR3 is built from 14 residues. The germline V gene has CDR1 SGDLS and CDR2 YYNGEE. Deletions cut 0 bases from V and 6 bases from J, with 12 bases between. The CDR3 here is CASSVGDRSSEAFF. The DNA for the CDR3 is TGTGCCAGCAGCGTAGGCGACAGGAGCTCTGAAGCTTTCTTT.

V gene TRBV27 combines with J gene TRBJ2-5; maybe TRBD2 (6 bases). The tail of the sequence fits TRBJ2-7 better, so the J call may be wrong. This CDR3 spans 16 amino acids. Germline CDR1 and CDR2: MNHEY and SMNVEV (reference sequence). The CDR3 here is CASKNLRASEGYEQYF. CDR3 sequence (DNA): TGTGCCAGCAAAAATTTACGGGCTAGCGAAGGCTACGAGCAGTACTTC.

The J gene is TRBJ2-7, the V gene TRBV28; 14 nucleotides line up with TRBD2. The V segment lost 5 bases and the J segment 2 bases; nucleotides outside the gene matches: 8. This CDR3 region has 17 residues. The germline V gene encodes CDR1 MDHEN and CDR2 SYDVKM. CDR3 loop: CASSLGTSGSMAYEQYF. CDR3 in DNA: TGTGCCAGCAGTCTTGGGACTAGCGGGAGCATGGCCTACGAGCAGTACTTC.

The V call is TRBV13, the J call TRBJ1-2; a weak D match, TRBD1 (5 bases). The CDR3 loop spans 14 amino acids. The V end lost 5 bases, the J end lost 14 bases, and 24 bases lay between the germline ends. Germline loops: CDR1 PRHDT, CDR2 FYEKMQ (reference sequence). The CDR3 DNA follows: TGTGCCAGCAGCATACGAGGGGCCCTAACTCCCTATACCTTC. Its translation: CASSIRGALTPYTF.

The chain employs TRBV28 and TRBJ2-3; TRBD1 might be the D (5 bases). Per germline, CDR1 MDHEN and CDR2 SYDVKM. Trimming stripped 3 bases from V and 0 bases from J, with 13 bases between. The CDR3 consists of 16 residues. CDR3 region: CASSFDSRASTDTQYF. The CDR3 DNA reads as TGTGCCAGCAGTTTTGACAGCCGTGCTAGCACAGATACGCAGTATTTT. Using reference TRBV28 and TRBJ2-3 for the parts outside the CDR3, the full variable domain is DVKVTQSSRYLVKRTGEKVFLECVQDMDHENMFWYRQDPGLGLRLIYFSYDVKMKEKGDIPEGYSVSREKKERFSLILESASTNQTSMYLCASSFDSRASTDTQYFGPGTRLTVL.

The rearrangement uses TRBV28 and TRBJ1-3; unclear D gene. The CDR3 is 14 residues long. V was pared by 5 bases and J by 2 bases, with 10 bases between. Germline CDR1 MDHEN, CDR2 SYDVKM. CDR3: CASSPLPAGNTIYF. The CDR3 region has the DNA TGTGCCAGCAGTCCCCTTCCCGCTGGAAACACCATATATTTT.

This chain uses TRBV4-1 with TRBJ1-1; TRBD1 is a possible D gene (5 bases). Looked up from germline, CDR1 is MGHRA and CDR2 is YSYEKL. This CDR3 region has 14 residues. The V end lost 3 bases, the J end lost 4 bases, and 12 bases lay between the germline ends. The DNA of the CDR3 is TGCGCCAGCAGCCACACCGGGGGTAGCACTGAAGCTTTCTTT. This codes for CASSHTGGSTEAFF.

The chain combines TRBV25-1 with TRBJ1-4, with TRBD1 identical over 10 bases. Germline V CDR1 and CDR2: MGHDK, SYGVNS. The CDR3 spans 13 residues. V lost 3 bases, J lost 17 bases, and 9 bases stayed unmatched. The DNA for the CDR3 is TGTGCCAGCAGTGAGGGACAGGGGCCGGCGAGTTTTTTT. Amino acids: CASSEGQGPASFF.

The chain is built from TRBV7-9 and TRBJ1-2, with TRBD1 matching over 7 bases. The germline CDR1 and CDR2 sequences are SEHNR and FQNEAQ (reference sequence). The CDR3 sequence is 14 residues long. V was clipped by 7 bases and J by 8 bases; unmatched bases: 13. Written as DNA, the CDR3 is TGTGCCAGCACCTTTGACAGGGCCGTGGGAGGCTACACCTTC. It codes for CASTFDRAVGGYTF. Full variable domain (missing parts from reference TRBV7-9 and TRBJ1-2): DTGVSQNPRHKITKRGQNVTFRCDPISEHNRLYWYRQTLGQGPEFLTYFQNEAQLEKSRLLSDRFSAERPKGSFSTLEIQRTEQGDSAMYLCASTFDRAVGGYTFGSGTRLTVV.

This chain links TRBV14 with TRBJ2-7; D not certain. CDR3 length: 13 residues. The ends were cut back, 1 base at V and 5 bases at J, with 9 bases in the middle. Germline V gene sequence: CDR1 SGHDN, CDR2 FVKESK. The CDR3 DNA reads TGTGCCAGCAGCCAAGCGACGCTCAACGAGCAGTACTTC. Translation gives CASSQATLNEQYF.